These 28 T cell receptor beta chains came from one sample sequenced in a study of blood T cell repertoires in COVID-19. The assay was immunoSEQ multiplex PCR, and TCRdb's table has in-frame clones only and misses some. Here the sample spans about 250,000 clones, 88% being singletons. The source material was peripheral blood. The receptors were sampled from a woman aged 30 to 39 with COVID-19, enrolled during active disease.

This chain uses TRBV5-1 with TRBJ2-1; TRBD1 agrees at 10 bases. This CDR3 region has 15 residues. CDR1 and CDR2 from the germline V gene are SGHRS and YFSETQ. V gave up 4 bases and J gave up 6 bases; unmatched junction bases: 7. The CDR3 reads CASSSRDRGGNEQFF. CDR3 DNA sequence: TGCGCCAGCAGCAGCCGGGACAGGGGTGGCAATGAGCAGTTCTTC.

J is TRBJ2-1 and V is TRBV11-3; 12 bases agree with TRBD2. Germline CDR1 reads SGHNT; CDR2 reads YENEEA. V was pared by 4 bases and J by 6 bases, with 4 bases of the junction left unmatched. This CDR3 has 15 amino acids. CDR3 sequence (DNA): TGTGCCAGCAGCTCCACTAGCGGGAGGTTCAATGAGCAGTTCTTC. Translation: CASSSTSGRFNEQFF.

The chain links TRBV4-3 to TRBJ1-2, with D tentatively TRBD1 (6 bases). CDR1 and CDR2 (germline): LGHNA, YSLEER. V gave up 1 base and J gave up 2 bases, with 17 bases separating them. The CDR3 has 17 amino acids. The CDR3 sequence is CASSQGDTSIGNYGYTF. CDR3 nucleotide sequence: TGCGCCAGCAGCCAAGGGGACACCTCTATAGGGAACTATGGCTACACCTTC.

The chain uses TRBV4-3 and TRBJ2-5, with TRBD2 identical over 7 bases. J was trimmed by 4 bases and V by 3 bases; bases with no gene match: 11. Germline V CDR1 and CDR2: LGHNA, YSLEER. CDR3 length: 16 residues. The CDR3 DNA sequence: TGCGCCAGCAGCCACCAACGGGCGGGAGATCGAGAGACCCAGTACTTC. As protein: CASSHQRAGDRETQYF.

This clone was recorded only once. The chain combines TRBV24-1 with TRBJ1-5; D call uncertain. Germline V gives CDR1 KGHDR, CDR2 SFDVKD. The V end lost 3 bases, the J end lost 8 bases, and 16 bases lay between the germline ends. This CDR3 region has 15 residues. In nucleotides, the CDR3 is TGTGCCACCAGTGATGAGTCAGCGGGGAAGGAGCCCCAGCATTTT. Its translation is CATSDESAGKEPQHF.

The chain couples TRBV7-6 to TRBJ1-6, with TRBD1 matching over 9 bases. The germline V gene has CDR1 SGHVS and CDR2 FNYEAQ. The ends lost 7 bases at V and 8 bases at J; junction bases unmatched: 3. The CDR3 contains 13 residues. CDR3 sequence reads: CASTRDRDSPLHF. The CDR3 DNA is TGTGCCAGCACCAGGGACAGGGATTCACCCCTCCACTTT.

V gene TRBV7-2 combines with J gene TRBJ2-5; 13 bases line up with TRBD2. This CDR3 region has 18 residues. Losses at the gene ends were 4 bases for V and 0 bases for J; bases not matched to a gene: 8. Looked up from germline, CDR1 is SGHTA and CDR2 is FQGNSA. The chain's CDR3 is CASSYLGLAGIYQETQYF. CDR3 DNA sequence: TGTGCCAGCAGCTACTTGGGACTAGCGGGGATATACCAAGAGACCCAGTACTTC. Together with reference TRBV7-2 and TRBJ2-5, the CDR3 gives the full variable domain: GAGVSQSPSNKVTEKGKDVELRCDPISGHTALYWYRQSLGQGLEFLIYFQGNSAPDKSGLPSDRFSAERTGGSVSTLTIQRTQQEDSAVYLCASSYLGLAGIYQETQYFGPGTRLLVL.

The rearrangement joins TRBV20-1 to TRBJ1-1; no reliable D call. Trimming shortened V by 3 bases and J by 5 bases, and 7 bases separated the two germline ends. Germline CDR1 reads DFQATT; CDR2 reads SNEGSKA (reference sequence). The CDR3 consists of 11 residues. CDR3 nucleotide sequence: TGCAGTGCTAGGGGGAGGACTGAAGCTTTCTTT. Translation gives CSARGRTEAFF.

The chain couples TRBV19 to TRBJ2-3; 8 positions agree with TRBD1. The length of the CDR3 is 14 residues. J was trimmed by 3 bases and V by 11 bases; bases with no gene match: 10. In germline, CDR1 is LNHDA, CDR2 SQIVND (reference sequence). CDR3 sequence reads: CAGPSRGRTDTQYF. CDR3 DNA sequence: TGTGCCGGTCCGTCCAGGGGGCGAACAGATACGCAGTATTTT.

The rearrangement joins TRBV12-1 to TRBJ2-4; the D call of TRBD1 is as the table states it, not checked on the DNA. TRBV12-1 has pseudogene status. The CDR3 has 16 residues. The CDR3 spells CASSFDSGLGKNIQYF. CDR3 DNA: TGTGCCAGCAGCTTCGACAGTGGGTTGGGCAAAAACATTCAGTACTTC.

The rearrangement joins TRBV27 to TRBJ2-1; 9 nucleotides agree with TRBD2. Germline assignment: CDR1 MNHEY and CDR2 SMNVEV (reference sequence). V shed 6 bases and J 5 bases; nucleotides not matched to a gene: 8. CDR3 length equals 15 residues. CDR3 sequence: CASRTGTSRDNEQFF. CDR3 bases: TGTGCCAGCAGAACGGGGACTAGCCGTGACAATGAGCAGTTCTTC.

The chain carries TRBV5-1 and TRBJ2-7; no clear D. Trimming took 1 base from V and 6 from J, leaving 14 bases between them. Germline V lookup: CDR1 SGHRS, CDR2 YFSETQ. This CDR3 contains 14 residues. The CDR3 here is CASSLQQQGGEQYF. The CDR3 DNA sequence: TGCGCCAGCAGCTTGCAACAGCAAGGTGGCGAGCAGTACTTC.

The V and J genes are TRBV24-1 and TRBJ2-7, with D maybe TRBD1 (6 bases). This CDR3 has 16 amino acids. The ends were cut back, 9 bases at V and 0 bases at J, with 20 bases in the middle. In germline, CDR1 is KGHDR, CDR2 SFDVKD. This chain's CDR3 is CATGPLGAGSSYEQYV. CDR3 DNA sequence: TGTGCCACCGGACCCTTGGGGGCAGGGTCCTCCTACGAGCAGTACGTC.

The chain uses TRBV20-1 and TRBJ2-3, with 7 nucleotides matching TRBD2. Losses at the gene ends were 3 bases for V and 6 bases for J; bases not matched to a gene: 6. CDR3 length equals 13 residues. Germline V gene sequence: CDR1 DFQATT, CDR2 SNEGSKA (reference sequence). The CDR3 here is CSASKRDWDTQYF. CDR3 coding DNA: TGCAGTGCTAGTAAGCGGGATTGGGATACGCAGTATTTT.

The chain uses TRBV7-8 and TRBJ1-2; 7 bases align to TRBD1. The CDR3 consists of 15 residues. Looked up from germline, CDR1 is SGHVS and CDR2 is FQNEAQ. V was pared by 8 bases and J by 0 bases, with 9 bases of the junction left unmatched. CDR3: CASAKRGQTNYGYTF. Here the CDR3 DNA reads TGTGCCAGCGCAAAGAGGGGACAGACTAACTATGGCTACACCTTC.

The genes are TRBV5-4 and TRBJ1-1, with a weak D call TRBD1 (5 bases). CDR1 SGHNT and CDR2 YYREEE come from the germline V gene (reference sequence). CDR3 length equals 12 residues. V lost 2 bases and J lost 7, with 9 bases in between. The CDR3 here is CASSFQGVEAFF. The DNA for the CDR3 is TGTGCCAGCAGCTTCCAGGGTGTTGAAGCTTTCTTT.

V gene TRBV7-2 combines with J gene TRBJ2-1; 11 nucleotides agree with TRBD2. V lost 0 bases, J lost 7 bases, and 5 bases stayed unmatched. Germline V lookup: CDR1 SGHTA, CDR2 FQGNSA. This CDR3 is 16 amino acids long. The DNA for the CDR3 is TGTGCCAGCAGCTTAGCAGGGGGACTAGCGGCGAATGAGCAGTTCTTC. Protein product: CASSLAGGLAANEQFF.

V is TRBV29-1 and J is TRBJ1-1; 7 nucleotides agree with TRBD1. CDR1 and CDR2 from the germline V gene are SQVTM and ANQGSEA. The CDR3 is made up of 14 amino acids. Losses at the gene ends were 7 bases for V and 4 bases for J; bases not matched to a gene: 12. The CDR3 protein is CSATRQGSVTEAFF. The CDR3 nucleotides are TGCAGCGCAACAAGACAGGGATCGGTCACTGAAGCTTTCTTT.

The chain links TRBV10-2 to TRBJ2-2, with 9 bases fitting TRBD2. The CDR3 covers 17 residues. The trim removed 8 bases at V and 11 bases at J, leaving 21 bases unmatched. CDR1 is WSHSY, CDR2 SAAADI, per germline. The chain's CDR3 is CASGWGGGGTLRGELFF. CDR3 coding DNA: TGCGCCAGCGGATGGGGCGGGGGGGGGACCCTCCGGGGAGAGCTGTTTTTT.

This clone was seen just once. In DNA, the CDR3 is TGTGCCAGCAGCTTGGAACAGCCGACCGGGGAGCTGTTTTTT. It encodes CASSLEQPTGELFF. This chain joins TRBV5-4 and TRBJ2-2, with D unclear. Trimming took off 0 bases at V and 5 bases at J, with 8 bases between the two ends. The CDR3 is made up of 14 amino acids. Germline lookup yields CDR1 SGHNT and CDR2 YYREEE (reference sequence).

The chain carries TRBV4-2 and TRBJ1-6, with a tentative D call TRBD1 (6 bases). The germline CDR1 and CDR2 sequences are LGHNA and YNFKEQ. The CDR3 has 17 residues. The germline V and J ends were trimmed by 1 base and 7 bases, with 17 bases remaining between them. The CDR3 loop is CASSQGLLGQGNSPLHF. In DNA, the CDR3 is TGTGCCAGCAGCCAAGGTCTGTTAGGCCAGGGGAATTCACCCCTCCACTTT.

The sample holds a few counts of this clone. The rearrangement joins TRBV4-3 to TRBJ2-3; weak D call: TRBD1 (6 bases). Trimming shortened V by 1 base and J by 5 bases, and 16 bases separated the two germline ends. The CDR3 has 16 amino acids. The germline CDR1 and CDR2 sequences are LGHNA and YSLEER. This chain's CDR3 is CASSQGANTGLDTQYF. DNA of the CDR3: TGCGCCAGCAGCCAAGGGGCTAATACAGGGTTAGATACGCAGTATTTT.

The table lists this clone with a count of one. V and J are TRBV7-2 and TRBJ2-1, with 13 bases lining up with TRBD2. Germline CDR1 reads SGHTA; CDR2 reads FQGNSA. This CDR3 has 18 residues. The trim removed 0 bases at V and 7 bases at J, leaving 9 bases unmatched. CDR3: CASSLAPWTSGSRNEQFF. As DNA, the CDR3 is TGTGCCAGCAGCTTAGCCCCGTGGACTAGCGGGAGCCGTAATGAGCAGTTCTTC.

The chain combines TRBV28 with TRBJ1-4; tentatively, D is TRBD1 (5 bases). Germline V gene data show CDR1 as MDHEN and CDR2 as SYDVKM. CDR3 length equals 16 residues. V was shortened by 6 bases and J by 8 bases, with 22 bases between the two germline ends. CDR3 DNA sequence: TGTGCCAGCAGCGACTCTAGGACAATCGGAAGAGAAAAACTGTTTTTT. Protein product: CASSDSRTIGREKLFF.

This clone has just a few counts. The rearrangement joins TRBV2 to TRBJ2-1; TRBD1 matches 9 bases. The CDR3 loop spans 15 amino acids. CDR1 is SNHLY and CDR2 is FYNNEI in the germline V gene. The V segment lost 4 bases and the J segment 6 bases; nucleotides outside the gene matches: 7. CDR3 region: CASSVGTGWINEQFF. The CDR3 DNA is TGTGCCAGCAGTGTTGGGACAGGGTGGATCAATGAGCAGTTCTTC. Full variable domain (rest looked up from reference TRBV2 and TRBJ2-1): EPEVTQTPSHQVTQMGQEVILRCVPISNHLYFYWYRQILGQKVEFLVSFYNNEISEKSEIFDDQFSVERPDGSNFTLKIRSTKLEDSAMYFCASSVGTGWINEQFFGPGTRLTVL.

The chain employs TRBV7-8 and TRBJ2-3; D may be TRBD1 (6 bases). Germline V gene sequence: CDR1 SGHVS, CDR2 FQNEAQ. There are 15 residues in the CDR3. V was clipped by 2 bases and J by 2 bases, with 11 bases between them. The CDR3 nucleotides are TGTGCCAGCAGCTTAAGGAGGACAGACACAGATACGCAGTATTTT. The encoded protein is CASSLRRTDTDTQYF.

This chain links TRBV4-2 with TRBJ2-5; 7 bases agree with TRBD1. The germline V gene has CDR1 LGHNA and CDR2 YNFKEQ. The CDR3 is 14 residues long. After removal of 1 base from V and 2 bases from J, the junction contained 1 base not matched to a gene. The DNA of the CDR3 is TGTGCCAGCAGCCAAGCGGGACAGCAAGAGACCCAGTACTTC. This gives the protein CASSQAGQQETQYF.

With regard to this clone: An end of the junction differs from the germline gene, which may be a read error. The gene calls are TRBV7-7 and TRBJ2-5; 7 bases fit TRBD1. The germline V gene encodes CDR1 SSHAT and CDR2 FNYEAQ (reference sequence). The CDR3 covers 13 residues. CDR3 DNA: TGTGCTAGCAGCTTGACAGGGTTGGAGACCCAGTACTTC. Protein: CASSLTGLETQYF.